These T cell receptor beta chains were read from a single sample in a study of CD8+ T cells in alopecia areata. The data were produced by immunoSEQ multiplex PCR, yet TCRdb's version contains in-frame clones alone and is incomplete. This table has about 150,000 clones, around 47% appearing once. Sequencing was carried out using CD4+ T cells sorted from blood. The receptors were sampled from a human donor with alopecia areata. Both conserved end residues are part of each CDR3. The order of the fields is V gene, J gene, D gene, clone size, CDR3 protein, CDR3 DNA. The D gene is left open where the match is weak. Size tells how often a clone was seen (once, few, many) or the class of an expanded clone, and some rows leave it out.

V gene: TRBV20-1
J gene: TRBJ2-1
D gene: NA
clone size: NA
CDR3 protein: CSARLVHEQFF
CDR3 DNA: TGCAGTGCTAGACTAGTCCATGAGCAGTTCTTC

V gene: TRBV6-5
J gene: TRBJ1-2
D gene: TRBD1
clone size: NA
CDR3 protein: CASSPGQAGYTF
CDR3 DNA: TGTGCCAGCAGTCCCGGACAGGCTGGCTACACCTTC

V gene: TRBV5-1
J gene: TRBJ2-2
D gene: NA
clone size: NA
CDR3 protein: CASSGSPSTGELFF
CDR3 DNA: TGCGCCAGCAGTGGGAGCCCCAGCACCGGGGAGCTGTTTTTT

V gene: TRBV5-1
J gene: TRBJ2-1
D gene: TRBD2
clone size: NA
CDR3 protein: CASSLGPGGVNEQFF
CDR3 DNA: TGCGCCAGCAGCTTAGGCCCGGGAGGAGTGAATGAGCAGTTCTTC

V gene: TRBV25-1
J gene: TRBJ2-1
D gene: TRBD2
clone size: NA
CDR3 protein: CASSVAGIPYNEQFF
CDR3 DNA: TGTGCCAGCAGTGTAGCGGGAATCCCCTACAATGAGCAGTTCTTC

V gene: TRBV9
J gene: TRBJ2-6
D gene: NA
clone size: few
CDR3 protein: CASRISDSGANVLTF
CDR3 DNA: TGTGCCAGCAGGATCAGTGACTCTGGGGCCAACGTCCTGACTTTC

V gene: TRBV10-2
J gene: TRBJ2-7
D gene: NA
clone size: few
CDR3 protein: CASSDWLPDEQYF
CDR3 DNA: TGCGCCAGCAGTGATTGGCTCCCAGACGAGCAGTACTTC

V gene: TRBV29-1
J gene: TRBJ2-5
D gene: NA
clone size: NA
CDR3 protein: CSVDPKIQETQYF
CDR3 DNA: TGCAGCGTTGACCCTAAAATACAAGAGACCCAGTACTTC

V gene: TRBV7-2
J gene: TRBJ2-7
D gene: NA
clone size: few
CDR3 protein: CASSLAVYSGFYEQYF
CDR3 DNA: TGTGCCAGCAGCTTAGCCGTCTACTCAGGGTTCTACGAGCAGTACTTC

V gene: TRBV7-8
J gene: TRBJ2-5
D gene: NA
clone size: NA
CDR3 protein: CASSYKGPGRGEETQYF
CDR3 DNA: TGTGCCAGCAGCTACAAGGGCCCGGGCAGGGGAGAGGAGACCCAGTACTTC

V gene: TRBV18
J gene: TRBJ1-1
D gene: NA
clone size: NA
CDR3 protein: CASSPETIHGPFF
CDR3 DNA: TGTGCCAGCTCACCGGAGACGATCCACGGCCCTTTCTTT

V gene: TRBV20-1
J gene: TRBJ1-2
D gene: NA
clone size: NA
CDR3 protein: CSGDRLHGYTF
CDR3 DNA: TGCAGTGGTGACAGGTTACATGGCTACACCTTC

V gene: TRBV9
J gene: TRBJ2-5
D gene: TRBD2
clone size: NA
CDR3 protein: CASSVGLAEETQYF
CDR3 DNA: TGTGCCAGCAGCGTAGGACTAGCGGAAGAGACCCAGTACTTC

V gene: TRBV20-1
J gene: TRBJ2-5
D gene: NA
clone size: once
CDR3 protein: CSRGRRETQYF
CDR3 DNA: TGCTCGCGGGGGCGCCGGGAGACCCAGTACTTC

V gene: TRBV5-1
J gene: TRBJ2-3
D gene: TRBD2
clone size: NA
CDR3 protein: CASRQAGGLRDTQYF
CDR3 DNA: TGCGCCAGCAGACAAGCGGGAGGGCTCCGAGATACGCAGTATTTT

V gene: TRBV27
J gene: TRBJ2-7
D gene: NA
clone size: NA
CDR3 protein: CASSSKGLQYF
CDR3 DNA: TGTGCCAGCAGTTCGAAGGGGCTTCAGTACTTC

V gene: TRBV28
J gene: TRBJ2-7
D gene: NA
clone size: NA
CDR3 protein: CASSLMGRVTYEQYF
CDR3 DNA: TGTGCCAGCAGTTTAATGGGCAGAGTGACCTACGAGCAGTACTTC